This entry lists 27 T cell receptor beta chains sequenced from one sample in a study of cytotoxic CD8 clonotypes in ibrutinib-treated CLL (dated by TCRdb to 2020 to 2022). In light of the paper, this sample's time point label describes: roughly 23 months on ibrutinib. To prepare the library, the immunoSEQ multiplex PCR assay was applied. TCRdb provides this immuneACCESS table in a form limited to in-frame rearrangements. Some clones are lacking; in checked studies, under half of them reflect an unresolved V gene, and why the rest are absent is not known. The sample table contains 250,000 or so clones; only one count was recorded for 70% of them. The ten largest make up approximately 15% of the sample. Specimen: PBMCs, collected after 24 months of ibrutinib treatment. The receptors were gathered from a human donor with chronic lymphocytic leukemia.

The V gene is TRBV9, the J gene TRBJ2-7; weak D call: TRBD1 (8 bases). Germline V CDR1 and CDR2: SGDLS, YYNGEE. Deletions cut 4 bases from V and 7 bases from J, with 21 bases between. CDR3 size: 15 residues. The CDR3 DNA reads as TGTGCCAGCAGCACAGGGGGGGGCCGCTTTGGTGAGCAGTACTTC. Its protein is CASSTGGGRFGEQYF.

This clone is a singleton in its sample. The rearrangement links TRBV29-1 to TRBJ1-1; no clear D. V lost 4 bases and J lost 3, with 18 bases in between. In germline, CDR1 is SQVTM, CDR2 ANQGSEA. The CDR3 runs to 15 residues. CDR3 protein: CSVGEAWAGYTEAFF. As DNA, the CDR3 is TGCAGCGTTGGGGAAGCTTGGGCCGGGTACACTGAAGCTTTCTTT.

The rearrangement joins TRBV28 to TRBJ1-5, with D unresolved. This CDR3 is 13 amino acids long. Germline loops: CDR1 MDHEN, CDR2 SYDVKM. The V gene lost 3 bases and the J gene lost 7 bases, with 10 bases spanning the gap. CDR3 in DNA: TGTGCCAGCAGTTTCCCCCAACCGCAGCCCCAGCATTTT. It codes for CASSFPQPQPQHF.

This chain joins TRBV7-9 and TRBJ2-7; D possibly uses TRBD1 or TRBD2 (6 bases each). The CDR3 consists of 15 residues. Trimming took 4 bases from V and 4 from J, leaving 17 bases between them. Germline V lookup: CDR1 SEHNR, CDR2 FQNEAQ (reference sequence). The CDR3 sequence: CASSYPRGEGYEQYF. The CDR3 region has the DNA TGTGCCAGCAGCTACCCAAGGGGGGAAGGGTACGAGCAGTACTTC.

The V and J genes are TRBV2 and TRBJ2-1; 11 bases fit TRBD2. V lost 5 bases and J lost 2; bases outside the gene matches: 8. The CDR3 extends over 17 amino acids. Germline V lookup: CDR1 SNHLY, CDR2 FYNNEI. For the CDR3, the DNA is TGTGCCAGCAGTTCCAGACTAGCGGGAAGGACCTACAATGAGCAGTTCTTC. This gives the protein CASSSRLAGRTYNEQFF.

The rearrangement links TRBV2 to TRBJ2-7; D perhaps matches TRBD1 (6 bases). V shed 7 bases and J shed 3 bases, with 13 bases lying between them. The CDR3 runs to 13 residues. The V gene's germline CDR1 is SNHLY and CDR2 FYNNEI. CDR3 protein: CASTPTGSYEQYF. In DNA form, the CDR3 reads TGTGCCAGCACGCCGACAGGAAGCTACGAGCAGTACTTC. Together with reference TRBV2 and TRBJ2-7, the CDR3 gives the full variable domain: EPEVTQTPSHQVTQMGQEVILRCVPISNHLYFYWYRQILGQKVEFLVSFYNNEISEKSEIFDDQFSVERPDGSNFTLKIRSTKLEDSAMYFCASTPTGSYEQYFGPGTRLTVT.

Here the CDR3 reads CASSISGRTYNEQFF. In DNA form, the CDR3 reads TGTGCCAGCAGTATAAGCGGGAGGACTTACAATGAGCAGTTCTTC. The chain has TRBV6-5 and TRBJ2-1; the match to TRBD2 covers 9 bases. The CDR3 consists of 15 residues. Trimming at V came to 5 bases and at J to 4 bases, leaving 6 bases not matched to a gene. Per germline, CDR1 MNHEY and CDR2 SVGAGI.

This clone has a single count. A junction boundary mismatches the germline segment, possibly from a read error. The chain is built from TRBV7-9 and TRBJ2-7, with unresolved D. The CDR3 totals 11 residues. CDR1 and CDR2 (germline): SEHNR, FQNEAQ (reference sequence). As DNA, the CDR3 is TGTGCCAGCAGCTTAGGAGGAGTTATGGGCTTC. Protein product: CASSLGGVMGF.

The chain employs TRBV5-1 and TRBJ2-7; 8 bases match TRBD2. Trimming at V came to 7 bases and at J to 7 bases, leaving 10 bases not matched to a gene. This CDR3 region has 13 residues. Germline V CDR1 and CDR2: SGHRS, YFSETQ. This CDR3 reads CASQEEREREQYF. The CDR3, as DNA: TGCGCCAGCCAGGAGGAGCGGGAGCGAGAGCAGTACTTC.

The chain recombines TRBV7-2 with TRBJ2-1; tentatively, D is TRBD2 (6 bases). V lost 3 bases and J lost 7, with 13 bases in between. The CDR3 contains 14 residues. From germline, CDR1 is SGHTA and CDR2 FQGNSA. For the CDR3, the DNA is TGTGCCAGCAGCTTCGGAGGGCTTTGGAATGAGCAGTTCTTC. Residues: CASSFGGLWNEQFF.

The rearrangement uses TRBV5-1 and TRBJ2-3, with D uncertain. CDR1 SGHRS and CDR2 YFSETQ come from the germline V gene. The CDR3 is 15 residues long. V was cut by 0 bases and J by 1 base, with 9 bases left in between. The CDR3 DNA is TGCGCCAGCAGCTTGGCCTTAAGAGGCACAGATACGCAGTATTTT. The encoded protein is CASSLALRGTDTQYF.

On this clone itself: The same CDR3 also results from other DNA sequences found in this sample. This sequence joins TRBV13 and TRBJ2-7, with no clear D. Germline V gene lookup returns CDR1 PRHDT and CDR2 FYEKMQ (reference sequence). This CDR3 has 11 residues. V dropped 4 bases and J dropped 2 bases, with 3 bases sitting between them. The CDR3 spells CASSSPYEQYF. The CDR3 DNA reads TGTGCCAGCAGCTCACCCTACGAGCAGTACTTC.

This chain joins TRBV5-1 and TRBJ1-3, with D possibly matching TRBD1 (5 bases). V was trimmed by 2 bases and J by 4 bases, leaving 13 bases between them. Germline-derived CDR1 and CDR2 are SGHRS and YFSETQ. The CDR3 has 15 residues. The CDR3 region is CASSLGQGVGNTIYF. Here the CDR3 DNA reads TGCGCCAGCAGCTTAGGTCAGGGAGTCGGAAACACCATATATTTT.

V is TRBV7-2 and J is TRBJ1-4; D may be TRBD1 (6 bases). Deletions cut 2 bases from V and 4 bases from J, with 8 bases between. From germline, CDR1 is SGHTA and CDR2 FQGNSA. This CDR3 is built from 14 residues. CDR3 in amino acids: CASSLFRGNEKLFF. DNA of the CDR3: TGTGCCAGCAGCTTATTCAGGGGTAATGAAAAACTGTTTTTT.

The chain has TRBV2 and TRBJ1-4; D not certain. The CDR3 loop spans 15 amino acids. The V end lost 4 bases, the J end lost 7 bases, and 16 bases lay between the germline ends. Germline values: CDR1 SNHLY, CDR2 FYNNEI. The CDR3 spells CASSVGIFTPEKLFF. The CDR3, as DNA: TGTGCCAGCAGTGTGGGCATCTTCACCCCTGAAAAACTGTTTTTT.

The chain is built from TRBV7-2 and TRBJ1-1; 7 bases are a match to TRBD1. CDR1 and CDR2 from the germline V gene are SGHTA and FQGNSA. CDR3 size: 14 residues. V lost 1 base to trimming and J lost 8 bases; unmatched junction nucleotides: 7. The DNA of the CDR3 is TGTGCCAGCAGCTTAGACGGAGGGGACAGAGAAGCTTTCTTT. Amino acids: CASSLDGGDREAFF. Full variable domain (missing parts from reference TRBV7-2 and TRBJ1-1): GAGVSQSPSNKVTEKGKDVELRCDPISGHTALYWYRQSLGQGLEFLIYFQGNSAPDKSGLPSDRFSAERTGGSVSTLTIQRTQQEDSAVYLCASSLDGGDREAFFGQGTRLTVV.

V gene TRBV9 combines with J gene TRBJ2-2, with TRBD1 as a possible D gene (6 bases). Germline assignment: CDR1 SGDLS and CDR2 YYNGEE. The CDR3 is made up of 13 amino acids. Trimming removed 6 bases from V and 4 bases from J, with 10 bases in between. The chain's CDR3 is CASTRGRTGELFF. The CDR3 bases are TGTGCCAGCACCAGGGGTCGCACCGGGGAGCTGTTTTTT.

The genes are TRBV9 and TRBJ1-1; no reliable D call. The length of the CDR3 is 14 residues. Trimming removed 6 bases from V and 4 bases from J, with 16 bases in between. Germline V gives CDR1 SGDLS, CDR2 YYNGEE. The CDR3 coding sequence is TGTGCCAGCAACCAAGGAGCGGCTGGCACTGAAGCTTTCTTT. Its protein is CASNQGAAGTEAFF.

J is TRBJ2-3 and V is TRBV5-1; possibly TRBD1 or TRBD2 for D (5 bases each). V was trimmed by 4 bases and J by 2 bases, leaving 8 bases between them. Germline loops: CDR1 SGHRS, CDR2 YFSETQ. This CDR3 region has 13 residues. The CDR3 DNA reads TGCGCCAGCAGCACGGGACCCACAGATACGCAGTATTTT. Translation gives CASSTGPTDTQYF.

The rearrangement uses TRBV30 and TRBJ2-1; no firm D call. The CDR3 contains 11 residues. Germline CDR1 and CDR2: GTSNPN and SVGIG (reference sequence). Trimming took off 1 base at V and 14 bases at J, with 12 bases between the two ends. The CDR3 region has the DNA TGTGCCTGGAGTGAAGCTTCTCTGGAGTTCTTC. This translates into CAWSEASLEFF.

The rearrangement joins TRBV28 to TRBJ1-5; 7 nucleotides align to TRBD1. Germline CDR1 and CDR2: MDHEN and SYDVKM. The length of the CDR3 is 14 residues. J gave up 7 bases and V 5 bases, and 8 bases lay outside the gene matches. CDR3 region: CASSDATGRQPQHF. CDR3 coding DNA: TGTGCCAGCAGTGATGCGACAGGGAGACAGCCCCAGCATTTT.

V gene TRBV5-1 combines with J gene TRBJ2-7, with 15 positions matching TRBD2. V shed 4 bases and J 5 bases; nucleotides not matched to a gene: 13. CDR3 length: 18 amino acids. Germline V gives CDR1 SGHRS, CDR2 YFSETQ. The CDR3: CASSVTGTSGRWTHEQYF. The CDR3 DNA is TGCGCCAGCAGCGTAACCGGGACTAGCGGGAGGTGGACCCACGAGCAGTACTTC.

The chain's CDR3 is CASRTSWGTGDTQYF. CDR3 sequence (DNA): TGTGCCAGTAGAACCTCTTGGGGGACCGGAGATACGCAGTATTTT. This chain joins TRBV19 and TRBJ2-3, with D tentatively TRBD1 or TRBD2 (5 bases each). This CDR3 spans 15 amino acids. Germline loops: CDR1 LNHDA, CDR2 SQIVND (reference sequence). Trimming removed 6 bases from V and 5 bases from J, with 18 bases in between. Full variable domain (missing parts from reference TRBV19 and TRBJ2-3): DGGITQSPKYLFRKEGQNVTLSCEQNLNHDAMYWYRQDPGQGLRLIYYSQIVNDFQKGDIAEGYSVSREKKESFPLTVTSAQKNPTAFYLCASRTSWGTGDTQYFGPGTRLTVL.

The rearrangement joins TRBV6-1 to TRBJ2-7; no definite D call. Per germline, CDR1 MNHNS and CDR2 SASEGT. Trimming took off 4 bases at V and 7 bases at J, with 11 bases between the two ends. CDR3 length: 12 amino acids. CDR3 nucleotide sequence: TGTGCCAGCAGTGCGGCCAGAATTGAGCAGTACTTC. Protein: CASSAARIEQYF.

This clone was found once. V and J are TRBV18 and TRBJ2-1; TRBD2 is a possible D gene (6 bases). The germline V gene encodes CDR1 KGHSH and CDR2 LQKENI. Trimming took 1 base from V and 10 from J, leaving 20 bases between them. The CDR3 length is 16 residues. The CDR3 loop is CASSPQDIWGAGEQFF. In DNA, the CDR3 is TGTGCCAGCTCACCACAAGACATTTGGGGCGCGGGGGAGCAGTTCTTC.

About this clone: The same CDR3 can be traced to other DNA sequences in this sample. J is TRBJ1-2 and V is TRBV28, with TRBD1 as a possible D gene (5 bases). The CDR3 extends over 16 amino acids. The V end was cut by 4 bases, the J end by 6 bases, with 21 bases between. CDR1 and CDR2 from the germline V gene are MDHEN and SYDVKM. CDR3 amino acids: CASSWRGVSLRDGYTF. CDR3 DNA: TGTGCCAGCAGTTGGAGAGGGGTATCGCTAAGGGATGGCTACACCTTC.

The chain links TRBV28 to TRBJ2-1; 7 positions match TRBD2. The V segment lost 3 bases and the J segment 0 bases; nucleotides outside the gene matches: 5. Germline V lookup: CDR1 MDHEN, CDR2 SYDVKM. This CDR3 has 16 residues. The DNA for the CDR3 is TGTGCCAGCAGTTTCCCCGGCGGGAGCTCCTACAATGAGCAGTTCTTC. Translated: CASSFPGGSSYNEQFF.